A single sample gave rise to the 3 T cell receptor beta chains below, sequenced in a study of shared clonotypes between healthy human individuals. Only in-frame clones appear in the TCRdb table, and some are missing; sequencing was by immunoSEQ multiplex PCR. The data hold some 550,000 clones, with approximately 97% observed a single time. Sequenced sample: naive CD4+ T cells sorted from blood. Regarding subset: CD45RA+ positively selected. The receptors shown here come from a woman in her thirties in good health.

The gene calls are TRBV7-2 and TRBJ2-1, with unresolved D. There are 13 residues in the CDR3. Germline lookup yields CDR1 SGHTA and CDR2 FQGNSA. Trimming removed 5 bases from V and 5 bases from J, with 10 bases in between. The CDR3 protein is CASSGRNHNEQFF. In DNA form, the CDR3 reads TGTGCCAGCAGCGGCCGTAACCACAATGAGCAGTTCTTC.

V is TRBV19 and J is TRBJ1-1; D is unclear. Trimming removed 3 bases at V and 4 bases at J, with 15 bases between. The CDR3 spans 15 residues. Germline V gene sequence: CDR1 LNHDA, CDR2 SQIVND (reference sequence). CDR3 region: CASSIARVGSTEAFF. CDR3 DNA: TGTGCCAGTAGTATCGCGAGGGTGGGGAGCACTGAAGCTTTCTTT.

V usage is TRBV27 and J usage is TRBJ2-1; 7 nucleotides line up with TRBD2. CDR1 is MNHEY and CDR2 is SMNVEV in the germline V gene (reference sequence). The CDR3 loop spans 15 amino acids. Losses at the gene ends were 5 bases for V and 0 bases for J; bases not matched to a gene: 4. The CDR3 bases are TGTGCCAGCAGTCTTAGCGGGCGCTCCTACAATGAGCAGTTCTTC. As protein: CASSLSGRSYNEQFF.